Listed below are T cell receptor delta chains from one sample, sequenced in a study of gamma-delta T cells after stem cell transplantation. With CATT, TCRdb re-called clones from the RT-PCR reads. The sample shows fewer than 3,000 delta-chain clones, around 2.5% of them seen only once. Input material: gamma-delta T cells. These receptors originate from a human donor. It is not recorded whose cells these are; they may come from a transplant donor. The CDR3 runs from the conserved cysteine through the conserved F or W. Each record gives: V gene, J gene, clone size, D gene, CDR3 protein, CDR3 DNA. D genes are given only for firm matches. A clone size is listed for some rows: how often the clone was seen (once, few, many), or a class if it is expanded.

v_gene: TRDV2
j_gene: TRDJ1
abundance: .
d_gene: TRDD3
CDR3aa: CACGTLGTGGSYTDKLIF
CDR3nt: TGTGCCTGTGGCACATTGGGTACTGGGGGATCCTACACCGATAAACTCATCTTT

v_gene: TRDV2
j_gene: TRDJ1
abundance: medium-sized
d_gene: TRDD3
CDR3aa: CACDTIGTGGYTDKLIF
CDR3nt: TGTGCCTGTGACACCATCGGAACTGGGGGATACACCGATAAACTCATCTTT

v_gene: TRDV2
j_gene: TRDJ1
abundance: medium-sized
d_gene: TRDD3
CDR3aa: CACDILLGDKGKLIF
CDR3nt: TGTGCCTGTGACATCCTACTGGGGGATAAGGGTAAACTCATCTTT

v_gene: TRDV2
j_gene: TRDJ1
abundance: large
d_gene: TRDD3
CDR3aa: CACDRLGELYTDKLIF
CDR3nt: TGTGCCTGTGACAGGCTGGGGGAACTGTACACCGATAAACTCATCTTT

v_gene: TRDV2
j_gene: TRDJ3
abundance: medium-sized
d_gene: TRDD3
CDR3aa: CACDSVLGDTQGSWDTRQMFF
CDR3nt: TGTGCCTGTGACAGCGTACTGGGGGATACTCAGGGCTCCTGGGACACCCGACAGATGTTTTTC

v_gene: TRDV2
j_gene: TRDJ1
abundance: .
d_gene: .
CDR3aa: CACDTLGAGTDKLIF
CDR3nt: TGTGCCTGTGACACCTTGGGGGCTGGGACCGATAAACTCATCTTT

v_gene: TRDV2
j_gene: TRDJ1
abundance: medium-sized
d_gene: .
CDR3aa: CACDTLEGDTDKLIF
CDR3nt: TGTGCCTGTGACACCCTGGAGGGGGACACCGATAAACTCATCTTT

v_gene: TRDV2
j_gene: TRDJ1
abundance: many
d_gene: TRDD3
CDR3aa: CACDSVRTGGYGCADKLIF
CDR3nt: TGTGCCTGTGACTCGGTCCGTACTGGGGGATACGGTTGTGCCGATAAACTCATCTTT

v_gene: TRDV2
j_gene: TRDJ1
abundance: .
d_gene: .
CDR3aa: CACDTVSTLVESTDKLIF
CDR3nt: TGTGCCTGTGACACCGTCTCGACACTGGTGGAGAGCACCGATAAACTCATCTTT

v_gene: TRDV2
j_gene: TRDJ1
abundance: .
d_gene: .
CDR3aa: CACDALSYTDKLIF
CDR3nt: TGTGCCTGTGACGCGTTATCGTACACCGATAAACTCATCTTT

v_gene: TRDV2
j_gene: TRDJ1
abundance: medium-sized
d_gene: TRDD3
CDR3aa: CACDPLGDTGYTDKLIF
CDR3nt: TGTGCCTGTGACCCCCTGGGGGATACGGGGTACACCGATAAACTCATCTTT

v_gene: TRDV2
j_gene: TRDJ1
abundance: medium-sized
d_gene: TRDD3
CDR3aa: CACLSLLGGTNLSYTDKLIF
CDR3nt: TGTGCCTGTCTCTCCTTACTGGGGGGTACAAACCTATCCTACACCGATAAACTCATCTTT

v_gene: TRDV2
j_gene: TRDJ3
abundance: large
d_gene: TRDD3
CDR3aa: CACDTVLGDTDSWDTRQMFF
CDR3nt: TGTGCCTGTGACACCGTACTGGGGGATACCGACTCCTGGGACACCCGACAGATGTTTTTC

v_gene: TRDV2
j_gene: TRDJ1
abundance: medium-sized
d_gene: TRDD3
CDR3aa: CACDLLGDTHKYTDKLIF
CDR3nt: TGTGCCTGTGACCTACTGGGGGATACGCACAAGTACACCGATAAACTCATCTTT

v_gene: TRDV2
j_gene: TRDJ3
abundance: medium-sized
d_gene: TRDD3
CDR3aa: CACDTPTGGLSWDTRQMFF
CDR3nt: TGTGCCTGTGACACCCCTACTGGGGGACTTTCCTGGGACACCCGACAGATGTTTTTC

v_gene: TRDV2
j_gene: TRDJ1
abundance: medium-sized
d_gene: TRDD3
CDR3aa: CACDTVLGENPPRAAPNKLIF
CDR3nt: TGTGCCTGTGACACCGTACTGGGGGAGAACCCCCCAAGGGCTGCACCGAATAAACTCATCTTT

v_gene: TRDV2
j_gene: TRDJ3
abundance: large
d_gene: TRDD3
CDR3aa: CACDTVLGDTPWDTRQMFF
CDR3nt: TGTGCCTGTGACACCGTACTGGGGGATACGCCCTGGGACACCCGACAGATGTTTTTC

v_gene: TRDV2
j_gene: TRDJ1
abundance: few
d_gene: .
CDR3aa: CACDRLPPEALADRIRGGSDTRRKLIF
CDR3nt: TGTGCCTGTGATCGACTTCCTCCTGAGGCTCTTGCGGATCGGATACGAGGGGGGTCGGATACGAGGAGGAAACTCATCTTT

v_gene: TRDV2
j_gene: TRDJ1
abundance: medium-sized
d_gene: .
CDR3aa: CACDRLPHEALADRIRGGSDTRRKLIF
CDR3nt: TGTGCCTGTGATCGACTTCCTCATGAGGCTCTTGCGGATCGGATACGAGGGGGGTCGGATACGAGGAGGAAACTCATCTTT

v_gene: TRDV2
j_gene: TRDJ1
abundance: medium-sized
d_gene: TRDD3
CDR3aa: CACDPIPTRTGGYTDKLIF
CDR3nt: TGTGCCTGTGACCCCATTCCTACGCGGACTGGGGGATACACCGATAAACTCATCTTT

v_gene: TRDV2
j_gene: TRDJ1
abundance: medium-sized
d_gene: TRDD3
CDR3aa: CACDSIEVGDSPYTDKLIF
CDR3nt: TGTGCCTGTGACTCTATAGAAGTGGGGGATTCCCCGTACACCGATAAACTCATCTTT

v_gene: TRDV2
j_gene: TRDJ1
abundance: few
d_gene: TRDD3
CDR3aa: CACDTVLGATSTDELIF
CDR3nt: TGTGCCTGTGACACCGTACTGGGGGCCACCTCCACCGATGAACTCATCTTT

v_gene: TRDV2
j_gene: TRDJ1
abundance: large
d_gene: TRDD3
CDR3aa: CACDALLGTTDKLIF
CDR3nt: TGTGCCTGTGACGCCCTACTGGGGACCACCGATAAACTCATCTTT

v_gene: TRDV2
j_gene: TRDJ2
abundance: medium-sized
d_gene: TRDD3
CDR3aa: CACDTVDTGGYTHLTAQLFF
CDR3nt: TGTGCCTGTGACACCGTCGATACTGGGGGATATACCCATTTGACAGCACAACTCTTCTTT

v_gene: TRDV2
j_gene: TRDJ2
abundance: large
d_gene: .
CDR3aa: CACDTVPTRGPGIPSQLFF
CDR3nt: TGTGCCTGTGACACCGTTCCTACGAGGGGCCCGGGGATACCCAGCCAACTCTTCTTT

v_gene: TRDV2
j_gene: TRDJ1
abundance: medium-sized
d_gene: TRDD3
CDR3aa: CACDTVRSGGSDVYTDKLIF
CDR3nt: TGTGCCTGTGACACCGTGAGGTCTGGGGGATCGGATGTGTACACCGATAAACTCATCTTT

v_gene: TRDV2
j_gene: TRDJ1
abundance: few
d_gene: .
CDR3aa: CACDSLILGSNTDKLIF
CDR3nt: TGTGCCTGTGACAGCTTGATCCTGGGGTCCAACACCGATAAACTCATCTTT

v_gene: TRDV2
j_gene: TRDJ1
abundance: .
d_gene: TRDD3
CDR3aa: CACDPLGTDTFGGYVSTDKLIF
CDR3nt: TGTGCCTGTGACCCGCTTGGGACAGACACGTTTGGGGGATACGTCTCCACCGATAAACTCATCTTT

v_gene: TRDV2
j_gene: TRDJ1
abundance: .
d_gene: TRDD3
CDR3aa: CACDLLGATSTDKLIF
CDR3nt: TGTGCCTGTGATTTACTGGGGGCCACCTCCACCGATAAACTCATCTTT

v_gene: TRDV2
j_gene: TRDJ1
abundance: large
d_gene: .
CDR3aa: CACDPLEEAGVIADKLIF
CDR3nt: TGTGCCTGTGACCCTCTGGAAGAGGCTGGGGTAATCGCCGATAAACTCATCTTT

v_gene: TRDV1
j_gene: TRDJ1
abundance: large
d_gene: TRDD3
CDR3aa: CALGESPISYYWGIRGTDKLIF
CDR3nt: TGTGCTCTTGGGGAAAGCCCCATATCTTATTACTGGGGGATCAGGGGCACCGATAAACTCATCTTT

v_gene: TRDV2
j_gene: TRDJ1
abundance: medium-sized
d_gene: .
CDR3aa: CACDTVGTRGPYTDKLIF
CDR3nt: TGTGCCTGTGACACCGTGGGGACCCGGGGGCCGTACACCGATAAACTCATCTTT

v_gene: TRDV2
j_gene: TRDJ1
abundance: medium-sized
d_gene: TRDD3
CDR3aa: CACDPLLGDTGLIF
CDR3nt: TGTGCCTGTGACCCCTTACTGGGGGATACGGGACTCATCTTT

v_gene: TRDV2
j_gene: TRDJ1
abundance: few
d_gene: TRDD3
CDR3aa: CACDLLGDGGTDKLIF
CDR3nt: TGTGCCTGTGATTTACTGGGGGATGGCGGCACCGATAAACTCATCTTT

v_gene: TRDV2
j_gene: TRDJ1
abundance: few
d_gene: TRDD3
CDR3aa: CACDCLITGVSDTDKLIF
CDR3nt: TGTGCCTGTGACTGCCTAATTACTGGGGTATCGGACACCGATAAACTCATCTTT

v_gene: TRDV2
j_gene: TRDJ1
abundance: .
d_gene: TRDD3
CDR3aa: CACDTVARTSGGYSDTDKLIF
CDR3nt: TGTGCCTGTGACACCGTTGCCAGGACGTCTGGGGGATACTCGGACACCGATAAACTCATCTTT

v_gene: TRDV2
j_gene: TRDJ1
abundance: large
d_gene: TRDD3
CDR3aa: CACDPVLGDNKLIF
CDR3nt: TGTGCCTGTGACCCGGTACTGGGGGATAATAAACTCATCTTT

v_gene: TRDV2
j_gene: TRDJ1
abundance: .
d_gene: TRDD3
CDR3aa: CACDPVGGSPPYTDKLIF
CDR3nt: TGTGCCTGTGACCCCGTTGGGGGATCCCCACCTTACACCGATAAACTCATCTTT

v_gene: TRDV2
j_gene: TRDJ3
abundance: .
d_gene: TRDD3
CDR3aa: CACDTALGDTSWDTRQMFF
CDR3nt: TGTGCCTGTGACACAGCCTTGGGGGATACCTCCTGGGACACCCGACAGATGTTTTTC

v_gene: TRDV2
j_gene: TRDJ1
abundance: few
d_gene: TRDD3
CDR3aa: CACDSIPAAVGYAGQGSTDKLIF
CDR3nt: TGTGCCTGTGACTCCATTCCCGCGGCTGTGGGATACGCAGGTCAGGGGTCCACCGATAAACTCATCTTT

v_gene: TRDV2
j_gene: TRDJ3
abundance: medium-sized
d_gene: TRDD3
CDR3aa: CACDTVGEPQDWDTRQMFF
CDR3nt: TGTGCCTGTGACACTGTGGGGGAACCGCAGGACTGGGACACCCGACAGATGTTTTTC

v_gene: TRDV2
j_gene: TRDJ1
abundance: medium-sized
d_gene: TRDD3
CDR3aa: CACDTVLPGDTPYTDKLIF
CDR3nt: TGTGCCTGTGACACTGTACTACCGGGGGATACTCCTTACACCGATAAACTCATCTTT

v_gene: TRDV2
j_gene: TRDJ1
abundance: medium-sized
d_gene: .
CDR3aa: CACDTLRGFDKLIF
CDR3nt: TGTGCCTGTGACACTTTGCGGGGTTTCGATAAACTCATCTTT

v_gene: TRDV2
j_gene: TRDJ1
abundance: few
d_gene: .
CDR3aa: CACDTVATFPAQVQSDKLIF
CDR3nt: TGTGCCTGTGACACCGTAGCCACCTTTCCTGCCCAAGTACAAAGCGATAAACTCATCTTT

v_gene: TRDV2
j_gene: TRDJ1
abundance: few
d_gene: TRDD3
CDR3aa: CACEPLLGVPYTDKLIF
CDR3nt: TGTGCCTGTGAGCCCTTACTGGGGGTCCCGTACACCGATAAACTCATCTTT

v_gene: TRDV2
j_gene: TRDJ1
abundance: medium-sized
d_gene: TRDD3
CDR3aa: CACDTVSGGGTYTDKLIF
CDR3nt: TGTGCCTGTGACACCGTGTCTGGGGGAGGGACCTACACCGATAAACTCATCTTT

v_gene: TRDV2
j_gene: TRDJ1
abundance: medium-sized
d_gene: .
CDR3aa: CACDTVGKNGTDKLIF
CDR3nt: TGTGCCTGTGACACCGTGGGGAAGAATGGCACCGATAAACTCATCTTT

v_gene: TRDV2
j_gene: TRDJ1
abundance: medium-sized
d_gene: TRDD3
CDR3aa: CACDTMGDPTYTDKLIF
CDR3nt: TGTGCCTGTGACACTATGGGGGACCCGACTTACACCGATAAACTCATCTTT

v_gene: TRDV2
j_gene: TRDJ1
abundance: medium-sized
d_gene: TRDD3
CDR3aa: CACDPLGDTWGTDKLIF
CDR3nt: TGTGCCTGTGACCCTCTGGGGGATACGTGGGGCACCGATAAACTCATCTTT

v_gene: TRDV2
j_gene: TRDJ3
abundance: medium-sized
d_gene: TRDD3
CDR3aa: CACDTLGRGGYDSWDTRQMFF
CDR3nt: TGTGCCTGTGACACTCTCGGCCGCGGGGGATACGACTCCTGGGACACCCGACAGATGTTTTTC

v_gene: TRDV2
j_gene: TRDJ1
abundance: medium-sized
d_gene: .
CDR3aa: CACDTVRSSSSGLMGPDKLIF
CDR3nt: TGTGCCTGTGACACCGTACGTTCGTCCTCCAGCGGCCTGATGGGACCCGATAAACTCATCTTT

v_gene: TRDV2
j_gene: TRDJ1
abundance: medium-sized
d_gene: TRDD3
CDR3aa: CACDSLGDTEDTDKLIF
CDR3nt: TGTGCCTGTGACTCACTGGGGGATACGGAAGACACCGATAAACTCATCTTT

v_gene: TRDV2
j_gene: TRDJ1
abundance: medium-sized
d_gene: .
CDR3aa: CACDTVGPYTDKLIF
CDR3nt: TGTGCCTGTGACACCGTCGGGCCGTACACCGATAAACTCATCTTT